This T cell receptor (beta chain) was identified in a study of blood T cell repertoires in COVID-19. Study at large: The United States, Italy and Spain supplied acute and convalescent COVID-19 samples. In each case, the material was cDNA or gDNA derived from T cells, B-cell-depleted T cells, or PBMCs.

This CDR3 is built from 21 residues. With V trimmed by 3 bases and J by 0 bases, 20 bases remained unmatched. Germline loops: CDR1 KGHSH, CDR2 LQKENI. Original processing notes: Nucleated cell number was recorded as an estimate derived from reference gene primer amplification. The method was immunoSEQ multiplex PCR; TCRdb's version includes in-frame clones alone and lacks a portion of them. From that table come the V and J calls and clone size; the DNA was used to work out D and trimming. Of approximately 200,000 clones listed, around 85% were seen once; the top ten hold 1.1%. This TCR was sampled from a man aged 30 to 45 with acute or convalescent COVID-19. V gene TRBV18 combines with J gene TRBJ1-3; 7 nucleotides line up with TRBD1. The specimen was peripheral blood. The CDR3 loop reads CASSPVRLSGQKTNSGNTIYF. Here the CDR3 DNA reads TGTGCCAGCTCACCTGTTAGGTTGTCGGGACAGAAGACTAACTCTGGAAACACCATATATTTT.